What follows describes a single TCR beta chain. This entry belongs to a study of blood T cell repertoires in COVID-19. Turning to the study itself: Spain, Italy and the United States supplied samples that represented acute and convalescent COVID-19. The analysed material was cDNA or gDNA that came from T cells, B-cell-depleted T cells, or PBMCs.

Per the authors' pipeline: Using reference gene primer amplification, nucleated cell counts were estimated. Method: immunoSEQ multiplex PCR; TCRdb's copy keeps in-frame clones and lacks some. The V and J calls and clone size come from that table; D and trimming were worked out from the DNA. The data contain about 160,000 clones, approximately 81% of them singletons. From germline, CDR1 is MNHNS and CDR2 SASEGT. Trimming cost V 3 bases and J 2 bases; bases outside gene matches: 0. The CDR3 runs to 13 residues. Sequenced: peripheral blood. The rearrangement joins TRBV6-1 to TRBJ1-2; 7 bases line up with TRBD1. The clonotype comes from an elderly woman with active or convalescent COVID-19. The CDR3 bases are TGTGCCAGCAGTGAGGACAGGAACTATGGCTACACCTTC. Translation: CASSEDRNYGYTF.